The present TCR beta chain was sequenced within a study of OX40 agonist ivuxolimab in advanced cancers. About the research overall: Ivuxolimab is an agonistic anti-OX40 (CD134) antibody, and patients were treated with it.

Sequencing was performed with immunoSEQ multiplex PCR; in TCRdb, only in-frame clones are kept and a portion is missing. The table has approximately 61,000 clones, about 90% seen once. This clone was seen more than once but under ten times. Unmatched junction bases numbered 12, after V lost 5 bases and J lost 5 bases. This CDR3 region has 16 residues. Germline-derived CDR1 and CDR2 are SQVTM and ANQGSEA. This material consisted of CD4+ or CD8+ T cells sorted from blood, taken in a trial of the OX40 agonist ivuxolimab. The clonotype was recovered from an adult with an advanced solid tumor such as melanoma, head and neck, liver or kidney cancer. V is TRBV29-1 and J is TRBJ1-1; 12 positions match TRBD1. Written as DNA, the CDR3 is TGCAGCGTTTCGGGCACCGGGACAGGGGGCAGAACTGAAGCTTTCTTT. It is translated as CSVSGTGTGGRTEAFF.